Listed below are T cell receptor beta chains from one sample, sequenced in a study of cytomegalovirus exposure and HLA in healthy donors. Libraries were prepared by immunoSEQ multiplex PCR; TCRdb keeps only in-frame clonotypes and omits some of them. The sample lists 68,000 or so clones; around 80% were seen once. The sequenced sample was PBMCs. These receptors were obtained from a woman aged 25 to 39 in good health and CMV-seronegative. CDR3s include the opening cysteine and the closing phenylalanine or tryptophan. A D gene is named only where the DNA matches it firmly. Expanded clones are given a class, and other clones once, few, many or no size at all.

CDR3nt	CDR3aa	d_gene	abundance	v_gene	len	j_gene
TGCAGCTCCCGGGAAGGATTAGAAGCTTTCTTT	CSSREGLEAFF	NA	NA	TRBV29-1	11	TRBJ1-1
TGTGCCAGCAGTGACTGGGACAGGAACACTGAAGCTTTCTTT	CASSDWDRNTEAFF	TRBD1	few	TRBV25-1	14	TRBJ1-1
TGCGCCAGCAGTGAGTCGTTCTGGAGCCGCACAGATACGCAGTATTTT	CASSESFWSRTDTQYF	NA	NA	TRBV10-1	16	TRBJ2-3
TGTGCCAGCAGCCAAGGGGGACAGCAAACCTTCTATTCACCCTTCCACTTT	CASSQGGQQTFYSPFHF	TRBD1	few	TRBV5-4	17	TRBJ1-6
TGCGCCAGCAGCCACCCGGACAGGGTAGGCACAGATACGCAGTATTTT	CASSHPDRVGTDTQYF	TRBD1	NA	TRBV4-1	16	TRBJ2-3
TGTGCCAGCAGCGTAGGGGGGGAAAATCAGCCCCAGCATTTT	CASSVGGENQPQHF	NA	NA	TRBV9	14	TRBJ1-5
TGCAGTGCTAAAATAGTCTCCGAGCAGTACTTC	CSAKIVSEQYF	NA	few	TRBV20-1	11	TRBJ2-7
TGTGCCAGCAGCTTGTCTCACGGAGGGGCCTCTGGAAACACCATATATTTT	CASSLSHGGASGNTIYF	NA	NA	TRBV5-4	17	TRBJ1-3
TGTGCCAGCAGTTTATGGGGGGGGAACACTGAAGCTTTCTTT	CASSLWGGNTEAFF	NA	NA	TRBV28	14	TRBJ1-1
TGCGCCAGCAGCCAAGATCGAAGAGGAGGGAGCAATCAGCCCCAGCATTTT	CASSQDRRGGSNQPQHF	NA	NA	TRBV4-1	17	TRBJ1-5
TGCAGCGTTGTAGCGGGGGCCAAGAGACCCCAGTACTTC	CSVVAGAKRPQYF	TRBD2	NA	TRBV29-1	13	TRBJ2-5
TGCGCCAGCAGCCAAGAGGGAGGGAACACTGAAGCTTTCTTT	CASSQEGGNTEAFF	NA	once	TRBV4-1	14	TRBJ1-1
TGCGCCAGCAGGGACGGCGGGGGAAACACCATATATTTT	CASRDGGGNTIYF	NA	NA	TRBV5-1	13	TRBJ1-3
TGTGCCTGGAGCAGCGGGGGGCAGGACTACAATGAGCAGTTCTTC	CAWSSGGQDYNEQFF	TRBD2	few	TRBV30	15	TRBJ2-1
TGCGCCAGCAGCCAAGGGGTAGCGGACTACAATGAGCAGTTCTTC	CASSQGVADYNEQFF	NA	large	TRBV4-3	15	TRBJ2-1
TGTGCTAGCAGCCCTGGACTAGCGGGGAGCGGGACCCAGTACTTC	CASSPGLAGSGTQYF	TRBD2	NA	TRBV7-7	15	TRBJ2-5
TGTGCCAGCAGCTTAGCGGGGGGTAGCGGGGGGAACCGGGATACGCAGTATTTT	CASSLAGGSGGNRDTQYF	TRBD2	once	TRBV11-2	18	TRBJ2-3
TGCGCCAGCAGCCAAGTGGGTCAGGGAAGCTCCTACGAGCAGTACTTC	CASSQVGQGSSYEQYF	NA	NA	TRBV4-1	16	TRBJ2-7
TGTGCCATCAGTGAGTGGGGGGGAGGCACAGATACGCAGTATTTT	CAISEWGGGTDTQYF	TRBD2	NA	TRBV10-3	15	TRBJ2-3
TGTGCCAGCAGCTCACGACTCGATACGCAGTATTTT	CASSSRLDTQYF	NA	NA	TRBV11-2	12	TRBJ2-3
TGTGCCAGCGGAGGGGCGCGAGGCGAGCAGTACTTC	CASGGARGEQYF	NA	once	TRBV6-5	12	TRBJ2-7
TGTGCCAGCAGCGGGAGCCAAGAGACCCAGTACTTC	CASSGSQETQYF	NA	NA	TRBV2	12	TRBJ2-5
TGTGCCAGCAGTCCCGATCAGGGTTGGGTGGACGAGCAGTACTTC	CASSPDQGWVDEQYF	NA	NA	TRBV6-5	15	TRBJ2-7
TGTGCCTGGCCAGGGACTAGCGGAACCTCCCTCACCGGGGAGCTGTTTTTT	CAWPGTSGTSLTGELFF	TRBD2	NA	TRBV30	17	TRBJ2-2
TGTGCCAGCTTGGGGGTCAGGGGCATGAATCCAAAAGAGACCCAGTACTTC	CASLGVRGMNPKETQYF	NA	NA	TRBV2	17	TRBJ2-5
TGTGCCTGGAGTGTACTACTAGCCGGGTACGAGCAGTACTTC	CAWSVLLAGYEQYF	NA	NA	TRBV30	14	TRBJ2-7
TGTGCCAGCAGCTTATCTGATACGCAGTATTTT	CASSLSDTQYF	NA	NA	TRBV11-2	11	TRBJ2-3
TGTGCCAGCAGCCCACCGGGGAGCGGGGGTGAGCAGTTCTTC	CASSPPGSGGEQFF	TRBD2	NA	TRBV9	14	TRBJ2-1
TGTGCCAGTAGGGTCCAGGGGCAAGGCACTGAAGCTTTCTTT	CASRVQGQGTEAFF	NA	NA	TRBV19	14	TRBJ1-1
TGTGCCAGCAGCCTCGGACTGATCCTACGTGTCACAGATACGCAGTATTTT	CASSLGLILRVTDTQYF	NA	NA	TRBV7-9	17	TRBJ2-3
TGTGCCAGCAGTTTAACAGGGGGAGAAAAACTGTTTTTT	CASSLTGGEKLFF	TRBD1	NA	TRBV27	13	TRBJ1-4
TGTGCCAGCAGCTTCTCACAGGGGGGCTATGAGCAGTTCTTC	CASSFSQGGYEQFF	TRBD1	NA	TRBV13	14	TRBJ2-1
TGTGCTAGCAGCTCACAGAGTGTACAAGAGACCCAGTACTTC	CASSSQSVQETQYF	NA	NA	TRBV7-7	14	TRBJ2-5
TGTGCCTGGAGTTCCTCGGACTGGTCGCAGTACTTC	CAWSSSDWSQYF	NA	NA	TRBV30	12	TRBJ2-7
TGTGCCAGTAGTAGGACACAGGGAAATCAGCCCCAGCATTTT	CASSRTQGNQPQHF	NA	NA	TRBV19	14	TRBJ1-5
TGTGCCAGCAAGCCGGGACAGGATCATGGCTACACCTTC	CASKPGQDHGYTF	TRBD1	NA	TRBV2	13	TRBJ1-2
TGTGCCAGCAGGCGTAGCGGGGGGGATGAGCAGTTCTTC	CASRRSGGDEQFF	TRBD2	NA	TRBV6-5	13	TRBJ2-1
TGTGCCAGCTCACCCCCCGGGGATCAGCCCCAGCATTTT	CASSPPGDQPQHF	NA	NA	TRBV18	13	TRBJ1-5
TGTGCCAGCAGTGGGGCCACAGATGGCTACACCTTC	CASSGATDGYTF	NA	NA	TRBV25-1	12	TRBJ1-2
TGTGCCTTTTGGACAGGGAGGAGGGGTCAGCCCCAGCATTTT	CAFWTGRRGQPQHF	TRBD1	NA	TRBV30	14	TRBJ1-5
TGTGCCAGCAGCTTAGACGCTTCGGACAGGGCCTACCAAGAGACCCAGTACTTC	CASSLDASDRAYQETQYF	TRBD1	NA	TRBV7-9	18	TRBJ2-5
TGTGCCAGCAACAGGGGTTTGAATTCACCCCTCCACTTT	CASNRGLNSPLHF	TRBD1	NA	TRBV5-6	13	TRBJ1-6
TGTGCCTGGAGTGTAGGGGGCACAGATACGCAGTATTTT	CAWSVGGTDTQYF	NA	NA	TRBV30	13	TRBJ2-3
TGTGCCAGTAGTATGAGCGGGAGGGCTTACGAGCAGTACTTC	CASSMSGRAYEQYF	TRBD2	few	TRBV19	14	TRBJ2-7
TGTGCCAGCAGTTACTCAGGACCTCATCCCGGGAGAGGCTACACCTTC	CASSYSGPHPGRGYTF	NA	NA	TRBV6-5	16	TRBJ1-2
TGTGCCAGTGGGGAGCGGGGTGCGAACACAGATACGCAGTATTTT	CASGERGANTDTQYF	TRBD2	NA	TRBV19	15	TRBJ2-3
TGCGCCAGCAGCCCGGGACTAGCGAACACCGGGGAGCTGTTTTTT	CASSPGLANTGELFF	TRBD2	NA	TRBV4-1	15	TRBJ2-2
TGTGCCAGCAGCTGGGGCCAAAAAGGGCATGAGCAGTTCTTC	CASSWGQKGHEQFF	NA	NA	TRBV7-9	14	TRBJ2-1
TGCGCCAGCAGTGCCCTCCAGGGGACCGGGGAGCTGTTTTTT	CASSALQGTGELFF	NA	NA	TRBV10-1	14	TRBJ2-2
TGTGCCAGCAGCGGAACAGGGGATAATTCACCCCTCCACTTT	CASSGTGDNSPLHF	TRBD1	NA	TRBV9	14	TRBJ1-6
TGTGCCAGCAGAACTCGTAGACTAGCCACAGATACGCAGTATTTT	CASRTRRLATDTQYF	TRBD2	NA	TRBV2	15	TRBJ2-3
TGTGCCAGCAGCTTAGCGGGCCCGCAGGAGCAGTACTTC	CASSLAGPQEQYF	NA	NA	TRBV7-9	13	TRBJ2-7
TGTGCCAGCAGTTTCTATAGCGGGGGAGGAGATGAGCAGTTCTTC	CASSFYSGGGDEQFF	TRBD2	NA	TRBV6-5	15	TRBJ2-1
TGTGCCAGCAGCCTAGGGGGGGAGAACACTGAAGCTTTCTTT	CASSLGGENTEAFF	NA	NA	TRBV7-9	14	TRBJ1-1